This TCR beta chain was observed in a study of T cells in Graves' hyperthyroidism and ophthalmopathy. Turning to the study itself: Blood was drawn when the patient was first diagnosed and still untreated. Findings and limits, study-wide: Most expanded thyroid clonotypes above 0.001 recurred in blood.

CDR3 length equals 13 residues. Trimming stripped 7 bases from V and 3 bases from J, with 9 bases between. TCR beta CDR3 regions were amplified from RNA transcripts. HTBI primers were used for first-round RT-PCR of the TCR CDR3. MiXCR, applied by TCRdb to the multiplex PCR reads, yields one record per CDR3 protein. This table holds 400,000 to 550,000 distinct CDR3 sequences, 14% found once. This clonotype was detected many times. Its cognate antigen is unknown. The sequence was collected from a woman between 18 and 29 years old with Graves' hyperthyroidism. This chain links TRBV12-3 or TRBV12-4 with TRBJ2-2; TRBD2 might be the D (6 bases). The sequenced material came from blood. The CDR3 region is CASIGDYTGELFF. The CDR3, as DNA: TGTGCCAGCATTGGGGACTACACCGGGGAGCTGTTTTTT.